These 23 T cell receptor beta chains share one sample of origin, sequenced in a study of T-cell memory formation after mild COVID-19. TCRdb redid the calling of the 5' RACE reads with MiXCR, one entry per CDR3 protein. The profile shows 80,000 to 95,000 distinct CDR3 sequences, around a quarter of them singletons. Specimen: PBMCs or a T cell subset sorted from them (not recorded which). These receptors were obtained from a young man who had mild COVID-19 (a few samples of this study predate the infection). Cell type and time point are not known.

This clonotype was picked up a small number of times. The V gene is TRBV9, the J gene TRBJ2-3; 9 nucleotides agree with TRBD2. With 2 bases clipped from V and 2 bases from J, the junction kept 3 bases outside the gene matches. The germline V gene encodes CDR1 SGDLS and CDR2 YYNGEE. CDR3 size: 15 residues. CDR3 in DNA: TGTGCCAGCAGCGTGCGGGGGGGAATCACAGATACGCAGTATTTT. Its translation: CASSVRGGITDTQYF.

In DNA form, the CDR3 reads TGTGCCAGCAGCTCCTGGGGGGCTGGGGCCAACGTCCTGACTTTC. As protein: CASSSWGAGANVLTF. J is TRBJ2-6 and V is TRBV5-6; D is perhaps TRBD2 (6 bases). CDR1 is SGHDT and CDR2 is YYEEEE in the germline V gene. The CDR3 length is 15 residues. Trimming shortened V by 3 bases and J by 2 bases, and 9 bases separated the two germline ends.

The CDR3 reads CASSLVPFLSNNSPLHF. DNA of the CDR3: TGTGCCAGCAGCTTAGTCCCCTTTTTAAGTAATAATTCACCCCTCCACTTT. The V call is TRBV7-2, the J call TRBJ1-6, with D unresolved. V dropped 1 base and J dropped 5 bases, with 15 bases sitting between them. The CDR3 is made up of 17 amino acids. The germline V gene has CDR1 SGHTA and CDR2 FQGNSA.

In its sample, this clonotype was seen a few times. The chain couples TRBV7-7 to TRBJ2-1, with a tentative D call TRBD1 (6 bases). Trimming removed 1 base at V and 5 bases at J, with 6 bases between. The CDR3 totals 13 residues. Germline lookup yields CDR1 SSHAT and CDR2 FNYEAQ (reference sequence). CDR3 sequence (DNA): TGTGCCAGCAGCTTAGGGGACAACAATGAGCAGTTCTTC. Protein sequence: CASSLGDNNEQFF.

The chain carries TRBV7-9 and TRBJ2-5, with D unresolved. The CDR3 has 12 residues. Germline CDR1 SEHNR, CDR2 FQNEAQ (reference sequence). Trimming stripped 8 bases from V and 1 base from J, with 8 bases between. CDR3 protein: CASGSFQETQYF. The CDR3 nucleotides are TGTGCCAGCGGATCGTTCCAAGAGACCCAGTACTTC.

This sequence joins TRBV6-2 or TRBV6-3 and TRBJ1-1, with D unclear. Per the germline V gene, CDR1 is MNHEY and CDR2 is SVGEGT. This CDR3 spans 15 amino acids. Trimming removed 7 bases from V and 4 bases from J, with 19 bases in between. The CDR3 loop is CASTVRESWVTEAFF. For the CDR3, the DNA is TGTGCCAGCACCGTGAGGGAGTCATGGGTCACTGAAGCTTTCTTT.

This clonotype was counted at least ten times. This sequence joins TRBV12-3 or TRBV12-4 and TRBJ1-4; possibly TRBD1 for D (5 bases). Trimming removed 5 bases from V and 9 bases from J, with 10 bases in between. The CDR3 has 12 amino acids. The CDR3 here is CASSLPDKKLFF. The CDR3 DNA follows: TGTGCCAGCAGTCTCCCGGACAAAAAACTGTTTTTT.

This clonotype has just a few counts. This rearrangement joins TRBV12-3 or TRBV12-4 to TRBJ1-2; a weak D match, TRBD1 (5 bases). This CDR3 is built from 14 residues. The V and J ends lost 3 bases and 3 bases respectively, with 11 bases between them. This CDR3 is CASSFPGGDYGYTF. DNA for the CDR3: TGTGCCAGCAGTTTTCCGGGGGGGGACTATGGCTACACCTTC.

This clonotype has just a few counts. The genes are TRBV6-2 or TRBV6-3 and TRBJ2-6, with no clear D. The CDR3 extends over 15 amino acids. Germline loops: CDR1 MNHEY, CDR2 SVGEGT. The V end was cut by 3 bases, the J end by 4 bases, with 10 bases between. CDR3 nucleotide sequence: TGTGCCAGCAGTTATTTTGCCTCCGGGGCCAACGTCCTGACTTTC. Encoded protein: CASSYFASGANVLTF.

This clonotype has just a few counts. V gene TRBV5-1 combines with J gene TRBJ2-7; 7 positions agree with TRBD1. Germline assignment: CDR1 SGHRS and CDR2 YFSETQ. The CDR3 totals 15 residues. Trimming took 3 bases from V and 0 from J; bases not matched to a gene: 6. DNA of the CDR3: TGCGCCAGCAGCTCGACCTGGACAGGCTCCTACGAGCAGTACTTC. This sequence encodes CASSSTWTGSYEQYF.

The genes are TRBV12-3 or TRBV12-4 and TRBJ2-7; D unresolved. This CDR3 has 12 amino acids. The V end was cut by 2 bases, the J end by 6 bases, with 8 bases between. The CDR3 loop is CASSLPTLEQYF. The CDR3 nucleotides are TGTGCCAGCAGTTTACCAACCCTCGAGCAGTACTTC.

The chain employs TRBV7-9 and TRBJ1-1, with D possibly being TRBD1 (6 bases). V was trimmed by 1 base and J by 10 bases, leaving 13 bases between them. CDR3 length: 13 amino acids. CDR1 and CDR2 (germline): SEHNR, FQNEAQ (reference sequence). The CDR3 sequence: CASSLVGGHGAFF. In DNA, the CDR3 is TGTGCCAGCAGCTTAGTCGGGGGGCATGGAGCTTTCTTT.

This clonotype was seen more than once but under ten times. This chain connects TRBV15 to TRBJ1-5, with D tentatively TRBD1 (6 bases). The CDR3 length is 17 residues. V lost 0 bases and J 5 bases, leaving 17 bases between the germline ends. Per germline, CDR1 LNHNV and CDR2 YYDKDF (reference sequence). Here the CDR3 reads CATSRDLSRGAHQPQHF. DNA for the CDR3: TGTGCCACCAGCAGAGATCTTTCAAGGGGGGCCCATCAGCCCCAGCATTTT.

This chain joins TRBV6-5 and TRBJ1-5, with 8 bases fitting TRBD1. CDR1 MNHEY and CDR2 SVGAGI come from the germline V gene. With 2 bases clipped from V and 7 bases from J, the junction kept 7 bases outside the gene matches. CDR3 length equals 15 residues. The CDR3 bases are TGTGCCAGCAGTTACAGACAGGGGCTAGGACAGCCCCAGCATTTT. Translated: CASSYRQGLGQPQHF.

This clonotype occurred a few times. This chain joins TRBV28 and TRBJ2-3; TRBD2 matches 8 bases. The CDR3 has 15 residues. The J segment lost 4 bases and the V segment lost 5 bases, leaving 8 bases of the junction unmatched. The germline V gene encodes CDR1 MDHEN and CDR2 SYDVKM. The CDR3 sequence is CASSPRGGPPDTQYF. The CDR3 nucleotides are TGTGCCAGCAGTCCTCGGGGGGGGCCCCCAGATACGCAGTATTTT. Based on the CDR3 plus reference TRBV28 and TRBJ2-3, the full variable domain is DVKVTQSSRYLVKRTGEKVFLECVQDMDHENMFWYRQDPGLGLRLIYFSYDVKMKEKGDIPEGYSVSREKKERFSLILESASTNQTSMYLCASSPRGGPPDTQYFGPGTRLTVL.

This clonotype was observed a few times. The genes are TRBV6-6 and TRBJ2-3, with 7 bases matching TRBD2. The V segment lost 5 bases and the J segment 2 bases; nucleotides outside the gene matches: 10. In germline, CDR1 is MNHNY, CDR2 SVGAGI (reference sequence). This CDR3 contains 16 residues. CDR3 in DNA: TGTGCCAGCAGTACGACGGGACTATTATTCACAGATACGCAGTATTTT. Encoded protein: CASSTTGLLFTDTQYF.

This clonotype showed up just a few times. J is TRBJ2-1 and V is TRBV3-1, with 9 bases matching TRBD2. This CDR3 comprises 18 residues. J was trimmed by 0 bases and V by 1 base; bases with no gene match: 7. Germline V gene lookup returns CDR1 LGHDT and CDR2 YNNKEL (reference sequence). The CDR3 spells CASSQANVRGGSYNEQFF. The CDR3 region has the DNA TGTGCCAGCAGCCAAGCGAATGTGCGGGGGGGCTCCTACAATGAGCAGTTCTTC.

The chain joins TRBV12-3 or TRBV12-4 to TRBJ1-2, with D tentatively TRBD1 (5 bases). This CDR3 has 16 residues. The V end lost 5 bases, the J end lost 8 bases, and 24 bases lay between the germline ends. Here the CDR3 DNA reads TGTGCCAGCAGTCTACAAGGCCCCGCCGGGGCTGAGGGCTACACCTTC. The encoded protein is CASSLQGPAGAEGYTF.

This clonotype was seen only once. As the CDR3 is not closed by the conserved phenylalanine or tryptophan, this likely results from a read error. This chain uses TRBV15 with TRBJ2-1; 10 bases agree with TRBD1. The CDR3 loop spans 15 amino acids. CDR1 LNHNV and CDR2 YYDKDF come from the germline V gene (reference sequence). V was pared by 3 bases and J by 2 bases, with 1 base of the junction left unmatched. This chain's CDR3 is CATSRTGGPYNEQFI. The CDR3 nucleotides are TGTGCCACCAGCAGGACAGGGGGCCCCTACAATGAGCAGTTCATC.

CDR3 sequence (DNA): TGTGCCAGCAGCGTCGTAGGGGGAGGTAGTGAGCAGTTCTTC. Amino acid sequence: CASSVVGGGSEQFF. The chain employs TRBV9 and TRBJ2-1; D might be TRBD1 or TRBD2, each matching 6 bases. Germline CDR1 SGDLS, CDR2 YYNGEE. There are 14 residues in the CDR3. V was cut by 2 bases and J by 9 bases, with 15 bases left in between.

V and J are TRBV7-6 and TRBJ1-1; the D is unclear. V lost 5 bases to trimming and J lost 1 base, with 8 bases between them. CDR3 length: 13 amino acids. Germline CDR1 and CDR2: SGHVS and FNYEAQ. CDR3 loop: CASSASWNTEAFF. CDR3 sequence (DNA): TGTGCCAGCAGCGCGAGTTGGAACACTGAAGCTTTCTTT.

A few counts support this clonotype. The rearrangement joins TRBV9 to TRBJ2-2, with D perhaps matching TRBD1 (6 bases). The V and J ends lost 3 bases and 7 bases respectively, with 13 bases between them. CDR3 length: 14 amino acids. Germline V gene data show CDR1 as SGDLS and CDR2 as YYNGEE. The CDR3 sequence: CASSELQGSGELFF. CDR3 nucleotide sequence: TGTGCCAGCAGCGAACTACAGGGCAGCGGGGAGCTGTTTTTT.

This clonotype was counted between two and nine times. CDR3 DNA sequence: TGTGCCAGCAGTTTGACGAGACAGGGTAGAAAATATGGCTACACCTTC. Residues: CASSLTRQGRKYGYTF. The chain links TRBV28 to TRBJ1-2, with 7 bases aligning to TRBD1. Trimming took 3 bases from V and 5 from J; bases not matched to a gene: 12. CDR3 length: 16 amino acids. Germline V lookup: CDR1 MDHEN, CDR2 SYDVKM.